These 23 T cell receptor beta chains originate from one sample sequenced in a study of cytomegalovirus exposure and HLA in healthy donors. With 60 Vbeta and 13 Jbeta primers, the PCR was carried out. TCRdb's table, derived via immunoSEQ multiplex PCR, lists solely in-frame clones and lacks some. The profile shows 100,000 to 150,000 clones, about 74% of them singletons. Material for sequencing was PBMCs. Source of these receptors: a woman in her fifties or sixties in good health and CMV-seropositive.

J is TRBJ2-7 and V is TRBV6-1, with D tentatively TRBD1 (6 bases). Germline CDR1 reads MNHNS; CDR2 reads SASEGT. CDR3 size: 15 residues. Trimming removed 8 bases at V and 0 bases at J, with 17 bases between. The CDR3, as DNA: TGTGCCAGCCTCCCAGGACAGAGGTTCTCCTACGAGCAGTACTTC. Its translation is CASLPGQRFSYEQYF.

The chain is built from TRBV10-1 and TRBJ2-5; no clear D. The germline CDR1 and CDR2 sequences are WNHNN and SYGVQD (reference sequence). The CDR3 consists of 16 residues. The V end was cut by 0 bases, the J end by 0 bases, with 11 bases between. CDR3 in amino acids: CASSESTNRHQETQYF. The CDR3, as DNA: TGCGCCAGCAGTGAGTCGACAAACCGCCACCAAGAGACCCAGTACTTC.

J is TRBJ2-1 and V is TRBV10-2; TRBD2 might be the D (5 bases). The V gene lost 6 bases and the J gene lost 8 bases, with 8 bases spanning the gap. This CDR3 region has 11 residues. CDR1 and CDR2 from the germline V gene are WSHSY and SAAADI. This CDR3 reads CASRLAYEQFF. For the CDR3, the DNA is TGCGCCAGCAGGCTAGCCTATGAGCAGTTCTTC.

The V call is TRBV5-8, the J call TRBJ1-3, with D possibly matching TRBD1 (5 bases). The V end lost 1 base, the J end lost 0 bases, and 11 bases lay between the germline ends. Per the germline V gene, CDR1 is SGHTS and CDR2 is YDEGEE. The CDR3 spans 16 residues. CDR3 sequence reads: CASSLRRGNSGNTIYF. In nucleotides, the CDR3 is TGTGCCAGCAGCTTGCGGAGGGGTAACTCTGGAAACACCATATATTTT.

This chain links TRBV6-1 with TRBJ2-2, with unresolved D. The germline V gene has CDR1 MNHNS and CDR2 SASEGT. There are 16 residues in the CDR3. Trimming pared 3 bases from V and 1 base from J, leaving 12 bases between. Here the CDR3 DNA reads TGTGCCAGCAGTGACCTAGGTCAAATGAACACCGGGGAGCTGTTTTTT. Translated: CASSDLGQMNTGELFF.

This rearrangement joins TRBV4-2 to TRBJ1-4; D not resolved. The CDR3 is 13 amino acids. V lost 1 base and J 8 bases, leaving 8 bases between the germline ends. Germline V gene sequence: CDR1 LGHNA, CDR2 YNFKEQ. The CDR3: CASSQGRREKLFF. The CDR3 DNA sequence: TGTGCCAGCAGCCAAGGTCGCCGGGAAAAACTGTTTTTT.

The chain employs TRBV7-2 and TRBJ1-5, with TRBD1 as a possible D gene (5 bases). Trimming took off 3 bases at V and 0 bases at J, with 9 bases between the two ends. The CDR3 totals 15 residues. CDR1 and CDR2 from the germline V gene are SGHTA and FQGNSA. CDR3 in amino acids: CASSFKGNSNQPQHF. CDR3 bases: TGTGCCAGCAGCTTCAAGGGGAATAGCAATCAGCCCCAGCATTTT.

The gene calls are TRBV28 and TRBJ1-2, with D possibly being TRBD1 (6 bases). The V gene's germline CDR1 is MDHEN and CDR2 SYDVKM. Trimming took off 8 bases at V and 7 bases at J, with 20 bases between the two ends. The CDR3 spans 14 residues. The CDR3 DNA sequence: TGTGCCAGCGGCTCCGGACAGCGTTTGGGTGGCTACACCTTC. Its protein is CASGSGQRLGGYTF.

This chain connects TRBV28 to TRBJ1-3; D is undetermined. The CDR3 is made up of 15 amino acids. V was cut by 4 bases and J by 0 bases, with 10 bases left in between. Germline values: CDR1 MDHEN, CDR2 SYDVKM. The CDR3 is CASSWAVSSGNTIYF. The CDR3 DNA is TGTGCCAGCAGTTGGGCCGTTAGCTCTGGAAACACCATATATTTT.

The J gene is TRBJ2-7, the V gene TRBV19, with D possibly matching TRBD2 (5 bases). V gave up 3 bases and J gave up 0 bases, with 18 bases separating them. Germline V gives CDR1 LNHDA, CDR2 SQIVND (reference sequence). The CDR3 has 17 amino acids. The CDR3 bases are TGTGCCAGTAGTATCATTCGGGCGGGCAGCTTCTCCTACGAGCAGTACTTC. Protein: CASSIIRAGSFSYEQYF.

This sequence joins TRBV7-9 and TRBJ1-2; D gene uncertain. V lost 4 bases and J 5 bases, leaving 17 bases between the germline ends. The CDR3 consists of 15 residues. Germline values: CDR1 SEHNR, CDR2 FQNEAQ (reference sequence). Here the CDR3 reads CASSSGREILYGYTF. CDR3 sequence (DNA): TGTGCCAGCAGCTCCGGGCGGGAGATACTTTATGGCTACACCTTC.

The rearrangement uses TRBV15 and TRBJ1-1; D gene unclear. Germline V gene lookup returns CDR1 LNHNV and CDR2 YYDKDF (reference sequence). This CDR3 spans 15 amino acids. Trimming took off 1 base at V and 3 bases at J, with 12 bases between the two ends. For the CDR3, the DNA is TGTGCCACCAGCAGAGTACGGGATTGGTACACTGAAGCTTTCTTT. Its translation: CATSRVRDWYTEAFF.

V and J are TRBV5-1 and TRBJ2-2, with 7 bases matching TRBD2. Trimming cost V 5 bases and J 5 bases; bases outside gene matches: 6. Germline CDR1 reads SGHRS; CDR2 reads YFSETQ. This CDR3 spans 14 amino acids. CDR3 amino acids: CASRSGDVTGELFF. Written as DNA, the CDR3 is TGCGCCAGCAGAAGCGGGGATGTGACCGGGGAGCTGTTTTTT.

The chain links TRBV7-9 to TRBJ2-5; TRBD2 is a possible D gene (6 bases). The CDR3 contains 18 residues. The ends were cut back, 4 bases at V and 2 bases at J, with 23 bases in the middle. Germline V gene lookup returns CDR1 SEHNR and CDR2 FQNEAQ (reference sequence). CDR3 loop: CASSSRSGTSRRQETQYF. The CDR3 region has the DNA TGTGCCAGCAGCTCGCGATCTGGGACTTCCCGACGACAAGAGACCCAGTACTTC.

This clone was observed many times. The rearrangement uses TRBV18 and TRBJ1-3, with D possibly being TRBD1 (6 bases). Germline V gives CDR1 KGHSH, CDR2 LQKENI. Trimming took 3 bases from V and 5 from J, leaving 8 bases between them. CDR3 length: 13 amino acids. CDR3 amino acids: CASSPQGRNTIYF. The CDR3 region has the DNA TGTGCCAGCTCACCCCAGGGGAGAAACACCATATATTTT.

The chain carries TRBV6-5 and TRBJ1-3; possible D gene TRBD1, 5 bases. Germline values: CDR1 MNHEY, CDR2 SVGAGI. CDR3 size: 14 residues. Trimming pared 6 bases from V and 8 bases from J, leaving 17 bases between. The CDR3 nucleotides read TGTGCCAGCAGACCCCCTGGGACTCGGGACACCATATATTTT. It yields the protein CASRPPGTRDTIYF.

Note on this clone: Other DNA sequences in the same sample also yield this CDR3. The chain couples TRBV7-8 to TRBJ1-2; 7 bases are shared with TRBD1. CDR3 length equals 15 residues. Germline CDR1 reads SGHVS; CDR2 reads FQNEAQ. With V trimmed by 1 base and J by 3 bases, 5 bases remained unmatched. CDR3 coding DNA: TGTGCCAGCAGCTTAGTCGGGGACAGACACTATGGCTACACCTTC. The encoded protein is CASSLVGDRHYGYTF. Filled out from reference TRBV7-8 and TRBJ1-2, the complete variable domain reads GAGVSQSPRYKVAKRGQDVALRCDPISGHVSLFWYQQALGQGPEFLTYFQNEAQLDKSGLPSDRFFAERPEGSVSTLKIQRTQQEDSAVYLCASSLVGDRHYGYTFGSGTRLTVV.

This rearrangement joins TRBV6-5 to TRBJ2-7; TRBD1 might be the D (5 bases). V was cut by 6 bases and J by 6 bases, with 12 bases left in between. CDR1 is MNHEY, CDR2 SVGAGI, per germline. The CDR3 has 12 amino acids. In DNA, the CDR3 is TGTGCCAGCAGCTTAGACAGAACCGAGCAGTACTTC. Its protein is CASSLDRTEQYF.

The rearrangement uses TRBV18 and TRBJ1-2; 8 nucleotides agree with TRBD1. Germline lookup yields CDR1 KGHSH and CDR2 LQKENI. The CDR3 runs to 14 residues. Trimming took 3 bases from V and 4 from J; bases not matched to a gene: 4. The CDR3 spells CASSPGQATYGYTF. CDR3 bases: TGTGCCAGCTCACCGGGACAGGCGACCTATGGCTACACCTTC.

The chain uses TRBV7-9 and TRBJ1-2, with 7 nucleotides matching TRBD1. The CDR3 is made up of 14 amino acids. The trim removed 5 bases at V and 8 bases at J, leaving 11 bases unmatched. From germline, CDR1 is SEHNR and CDR2 FQNEAQ (reference sequence). CDR3 sequence: CASSPIDRVRGYTF. CDR3 DNA sequence: TGTGCCAGCAGCCCAATTGACAGGGTGAGAGGCTACACCTTC.

This chain joins TRBV19 and TRBJ2-1, with 8 nucleotides matching TRBD2. Germline V lookup: CDR1 LNHDA, CDR2 SQIVND (reference sequence). The junction had 2 bases not matched to a gene; V was cut back by 3 bases and J by 4 bases. The CDR3 runs 14 residues. The CDR3 region is CASSMGGGYNEQFF. The DNA for the CDR3 is TGTGCCAGTAGTATGGGCGGGGGGTACAATGAGCAGTTCTTC.

The V gene is TRBV4-2, the J gene TRBJ2-3; 8 nucleotides match TRBD2. The germline CDR1 and CDR2 sequences are LGHNA and YNFKEQ. The CDR3 covers 14 residues. Trimming cost V 2 bases and J 4 bases; bases outside gene matches: 2. DNA of the CDR3: TGTGCCAGCAGCCAACTAGCGGGTTCAGATACGCAGTATTTT. As protein: CASSQLAGSDTQYF.

V gene TRBV5-4 combines with J gene TRBJ1-2; TRBD1 matches 8 bases. Germline values: CDR1 SGHNT, CDR2 YYREEE (reference sequence). J was trimmed by 0 bases and V by 4 bases; bases with no gene match: 8. CDR3 length equals 16 residues. The chain's CDR3 is CASSPPGQDSNYGYTF. CDR3 coding DNA: TGTGCCAGCAGCCCCCCGGGACAGGACTCTAACTATGGCTACACCTTC.